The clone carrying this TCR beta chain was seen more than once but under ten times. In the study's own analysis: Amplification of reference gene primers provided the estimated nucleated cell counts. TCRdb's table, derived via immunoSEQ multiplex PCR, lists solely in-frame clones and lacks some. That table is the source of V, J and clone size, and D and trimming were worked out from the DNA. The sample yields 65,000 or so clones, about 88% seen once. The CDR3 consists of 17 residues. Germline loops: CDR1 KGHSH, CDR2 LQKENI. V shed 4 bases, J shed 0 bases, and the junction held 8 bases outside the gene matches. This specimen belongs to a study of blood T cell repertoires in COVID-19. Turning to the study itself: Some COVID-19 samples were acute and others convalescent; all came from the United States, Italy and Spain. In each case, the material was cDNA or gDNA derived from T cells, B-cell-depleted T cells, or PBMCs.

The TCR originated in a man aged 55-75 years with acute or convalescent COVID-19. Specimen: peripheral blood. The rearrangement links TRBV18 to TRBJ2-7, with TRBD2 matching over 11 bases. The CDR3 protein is CASSLASGGPLSYEQYF. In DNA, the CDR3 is TGTGCCAGCTCACTGGCTAGCGGGGGGCCTCTCTCCTACGAGCAGTACTTC.